These 25 T cell receptor beta chains originate from one sample sequenced in a study of long-term antiretroviral therapy in people with HIV. This was the immunoSEQ v3.0 assay at survey level. Clones were sequenced by immunoSEQ multiplex PCR, and TCRdb holds only the in-frame ones, with some missing. Of about 28,000 clones listed, about 90% are singletons. This material consisted of unsorted PBMCs, taken 2 years after starting antiretroviral therapy. The source is a man aged 50 to 60 with HIV.

This clone was found a few times. The chain employs TRBV29-1 and TRBJ1-2; D is possibly TRBD1 (5 bases). V shed 6 bases and J shed 8 bases, with 19 bases lying between them. Looked up from germline, CDR1 is SQVTM and CDR2 is ANQGSEA. The CDR3 runs to 13 residues. CDR3 DNA sequence: TGCAGCGTGCCCGGGGACTCCTCTCGGGGCTACACCTTC. Its protein product is CSVPGDSSRGYTF.

The chain uses TRBV15 and TRBJ2-7; 10 positions agree with TRBD1. The CDR3 is made up of 15 amino acids. V lost 0 bases, J lost 2 bases, and 1 base stayed unmatched. Germline CDR1 LNHNV, CDR2 YYDKDF (reference sequence). The CDR3, as DNA: TGTGCCACCAGCAGAGAGGGACAGGGGACCTACGAGCAGTACTTC. Translating gives CATSREGQGTYEQYF.

The rearrangement uses TRBV7-3 and TRBJ2-3; TRBD2 aligns across 9 bases. With 4 bases clipped from V and 1 base from J, the junction kept 6 bases outside the gene matches. This CDR3 is built from 16 residues. The germline gives CDR1 SGHTA, CDR2 FQGTGA. The DNA of the CDR3 is TGTGCCAGCAGCTCGATGGCGGGGGGGGGCACAGATACGCAGTATTTT. Amino acids: CASSSMAGGGTDTQYF.

The V and J genes are TRBV19 and TRBJ2-3, with D perhaps TRBD1 (5 bases). The CDR3 covers 15 residues. The germline gives CDR1 LNHDA, CDR2 SQIVND (reference sequence). The V end lost 5 bases, the J end lost 3 bases, and 15 bases lay between the germline ends. The CDR3 reads CASSFLTAGTDTQYF. CDR3 DNA sequence: TGTGCCAGTAGTTTCTTGACAGCAGGGACAGATACGCAGTATTTT.

This chain links TRBV6-6 with TRBJ2-1, with D uncertain. The germline V and J ends were trimmed by 4 bases and 2 bases, with 9 bases remaining between them. This CDR3 comprises 14 residues. The germline V gene has CDR1 MNHNY and CDR2 SVGAGI (reference sequence). CDR3: CASSSPPAYNEQFF. CDR3 nucleotide sequence: TGTGCCAGCAGTTCCCCTCCGGCCTACAATGAGCAGTTCTTC.

The chain has TRBV6-1 and TRBJ1-2, with 7 bases identical to TRBD1. The CDR3 totals 14 residues. V gave up 7 bases and J gave up 4 bases; unmatched junction bases: 9. Per germline, CDR1 MNHNS and CDR2 SASEGT. This CDR3 reads CASTLDRPSYGYTF. The CDR3, as DNA: TGTGCCAGCACCCTGGACAGGCCAAGCTATGGCTACACCTTC.

CDR3 sequence reads: CASSPPWTGARAFF. For the CDR3, the DNA is TGTGCCAGCAGCCCCCCTTGGACAGGGGCCCGGGCTTTCTTT. The chain is built from TRBV28 and TRBJ1-1; TRBD1 agrees at 9 bases. Germline values: CDR1 MDHEN, CDR2 SYDVKM. The CDR3 is 14 residues long. V shed 6 bases, J shed 11 bases, and the junction held 13 bases outside the gene matches.

The chain has TRBV4-1 and TRBJ1-1; the D is unclear. The CDR3 has 15 residues. Germline CDR1 reads MGHRA; CDR2 reads YSYEKL. Trimming shortened V by 2 bases and J by 0 bases, and 10 bases separated the two germline ends. The chain's CDR3 is CASSQSPLMNTEAFF. The CDR3 nucleotides are TGCGCCAGCAGCCAAAGCCCCCTCATGAACACTGAAGCTTTCTTT.

This chain connects TRBV20-1 to TRBJ2-1; no reliable D call. This CDR3 comprises 11 residues. The V and J ends lost 0 bases and 9 bases respectively, with 6 bases between them. Germline assignment: CDR1 DFQATT and CDR2 SNEGSKA (reference sequence). CDR3 residues: CSARDASEQFF. CDR3 DNA sequence: TGCAGTGCTAGAGATGCGAGTGAGCAGTTCTTC.

This clone was found once. The V and J genes are TRBV9 and TRBJ2-2; TRBD1 aligns across 8 bases. The length of the CDR3 is 16 residues. V lost 4 bases to trimming and J lost 1 base; unmatched junction nucleotides: 6. Germline V lookup: CDR1 SGDLS, CDR2 YYNGEE. The CDR3 sequence: CASSQPRGLNTGELFF. CDR3 sequence (DNA): TGTGCCAGCAGCCAGCCCAGGGGGCTGAACACCGGGGAGCTGTTTTTT.

CDR3 sequence reads: CASSLVSGKALAKNIQYF. The DNA of the CDR3 is TGTGCCAGCAGCTTAGTTTCGGGGAAAGCACTAGCCAAAAACATTCAGTACTTC. This chain joins TRBV7-2 and TRBJ2-4; D possibly corresponds to TRBD2 (5 bases). V dropped 1 base and J dropped 0 bases, with 16 bases sitting between them. The CDR3 totals 18 residues. Germline CDR1 SGHTA, CDR2 FQGNSA. Full variable domain (missing parts from reference TRBV7-2 and TRBJ2-4): GAGVSQSPSNKVTEKGKDVELRCDPISGHTALYWYRQSLGQGLEFLIYFQGNSAPDKSGLPSDRFSAERTGGSVSTLTIQRTQQEDSAVYLCASSLVSGKALAKNIQYFGAGTRLSVL.

The chain combines TRBV7-2 with TRBJ2-7; D is ambiguous. This CDR3 region has 13 residues. Trimming cost V 5 bases and J 4 bases, with 12 bases left between them. In germline, CDR1 is SGHTA, CDR2 FQGNSA. CDR3 nucleotide sequence: TGTGCCAGCAGCCGCTTTGAAGGTTACGAGCAGTACTTC. Translating gives CASSRFEGYEQYF.

V gene TRBV28 combines with J gene TRBJ1-1; no reliable D call. The CDR3 has 14 amino acids. Trimming shortened V by 7 bases and J by 1 base, and 13 bases separated the two germline ends. The germline V gene has CDR1 MDHEN and CDR2 SYDVKM. The CDR3 spells CASNNIKANTEAFF. The CDR3 DNA reads as TGTGCCAGCAATAACATCAAAGCGAACACTGAAGCTTTCTTT.

The chain employs TRBV11-2 and TRBJ1-3; D is unresolved. Per germline, CDR1 SGHAT and CDR2 FQNNGV. The V end lost 2 bases, the J end lost 3 bases, and 8 bases lay between the germline ends. CDR3 length: 14 residues. The chain's CDR3 is CASSLSRLGNTIYF. Here the CDR3 DNA reads TGTGCCAGCAGCTTATCTAGGCTTGGAAACACCATATATTTT.

This clone was observed once. The chain couples TRBV4-1 to TRBJ2-3, with 13 bases that match TRBD2. The V gene's germline CDR1 is MGHRA and CDR2 YSYEKL. The V gene end was trimmed by 3 bases and the J gene end by 5 bases; junction bases not matched to a gene: 8. The CDR3 contains 17 residues. The CDR3, as DNA: TGCGCCAGCAGCCAGGTCTGGACTAGCGGGAGTCGAGATACGCAGTATTTT. Translation gives CASSQVWTSGSRDTQYF.

The chain joins TRBV18 to TRBJ2-3, with D hard to call. The V end lost 4 bases, the J end lost 1 base, and 12 bases lay between the germline ends. Germline assignment: CDR1 KGHSH and CDR2 LQKENI. CDR3 length: 15 residues. The DNA of the CDR3 is TGTGCCAGCTCACTACCTGCCGGGCGCACAGATACGCAGTATTTT. This codes for CASSLPAGRTDTQYF.

V gene TRBV5-1 combines with J gene TRBJ2-7; no definite D call. CDR1 and CDR2 from the germline V gene are SGHRS and YFSETQ. The length of the CDR3 is 13 residues. Trimming shortened V by 7 bases and J by 1 base, and 12 bases separated the two germline ends. In DNA form, the CDR3 reads TGCGCCAGCGGGCAGGCTCCTTCCTACGAGCAGTACTTC. Amino acids: CASGQAPSYEQYF.

This chain joins TRBV6-6 and TRBJ1-1, with D uncertain. Germline V CDR1 and CDR2: MNHNY, SVGAGI (reference sequence). The V end was cut by 8 bases, the J end by 0 bases, with 10 bases between. The CDR3 spans 13 residues. The CDR3 here is CASQQLMNTEAFF. The DNA of the CDR3 is TGTGCCAGCCAACAGCTAATGAACACTGAAGCTTTCTTT.

This sequence joins TRBV28 and TRBJ2-2; D not resolved. Trimming cost V 3 bases and J 4 bases, with 3 bases left between them. CDR3 size: 12 residues. From germline, CDR1 is MDHEN and CDR2 SYDVKM. CDR3 in amino acids: CASSLVTGELFF. CDR3 nucleotides: TGTGCCAGCAGTTTGGTCACCGGGGAGCTGTTTTTT.

The chain joins TRBV5-6 to TRBJ2-2, with D hard to call. Trimming removed 1 base from V and 3 bases from J, with 7 bases in between. Germline CDR1 SGHDT, CDR2 YYEEEE. The CDR3 spans 14 residues. CDR3 amino acids: CASSLFEDTGELFF. CDR3 bases: TGTGCCAGCAGCTTGTTTGAGGACACCGGGGAGCTGTTTTTT.

The chain links TRBV4-3 to TRBJ2-2, with a weak D call TRBD2 (6 bases). The V end lost 4 bases, the J end lost 7 bases, and 13 bases lay between the germline ends. This CDR3 is 14 amino acids long. Looked up from germline, CDR1 is LGHNA and CDR2 is YSLEER. The CDR3 DNA is TGCGCCAGCAGCCTTCTTCAGGGAGGCGGGGAGCTGTTTTTT. Protein sequence: CASSLLQGGGELFF.

The V call is TRBV18, the J call TRBJ2-7; 10 nucleotides line up with TRBD1. V gave up 6 bases and J gave up 4 bases; unmatched junction bases: 15. Germline assignment: CDR1 KGHSH and CDR2 LQKENI. This CDR3 spans 17 amino acids. CDR3 bases: TGTGCCAGCTCTTCCCGGGACAGGGGATTCTCGGGGTACGAGCAGTACTTC. Protein product: CASSSRDRGFSGYEQYF.

The chain combines TRBV4-1 with TRBJ1-1; 7 nucleotides line up with TRBD1. The V gene's germline CDR1 is MGHRA and CDR2 YSYEKL. The CDR3 totals 18 residues. V dropped 0 bases and J dropped 3; count of bases not matched to a gene: 13. CDR3 DNA: TGCGCCAGCAGCCAAGATCTTAAACAGGGGCCCAGGGACACTGAAGCTTTCTTT. Its protein product is CASSQDLKQGPRDTEAFF.

V usage is TRBV12-5 and J usage is TRBJ1-1; possible D gene TRBD1, 6 bases. Trimming stripped 7 bases from V and 4 bases from J, with 16 bases between. This CDR3 region has 14 residues. Germline CDR1 reads LGHNT; CDR2 reads FRNRAP. CDR3 in amino acids: CASVPPEGGTEAFF. In nucleotides, the CDR3 is TGTGCTAGTGTCCCCCCCGAGGGGGGCACTGAAGCTTTCTTT.

The chain couples TRBV27 to TRBJ2-4, with TRBD1 matching over 9 bases. Germline assignment: CDR1 MNHEY and CDR2 SMNVEV (reference sequence). After removal of 0 bases from V and 6 bases from J, the junction contained 6 bases not matched to a gene. This CDR3 is built from 16 residues. The CDR3 here is CASSLSGQGVGNIQYF. The CDR3 nucleotides are TGTGCCAGCAGTTTATCGGGACAGGGAGTTGGAAACATTCAGTACTTC.